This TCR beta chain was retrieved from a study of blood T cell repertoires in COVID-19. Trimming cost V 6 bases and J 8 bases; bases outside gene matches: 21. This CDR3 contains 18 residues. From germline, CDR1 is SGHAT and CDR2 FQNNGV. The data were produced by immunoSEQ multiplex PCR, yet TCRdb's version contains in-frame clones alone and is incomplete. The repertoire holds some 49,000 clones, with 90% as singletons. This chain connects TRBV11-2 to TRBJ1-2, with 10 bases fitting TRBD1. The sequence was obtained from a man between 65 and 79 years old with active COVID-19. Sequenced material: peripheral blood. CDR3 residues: CASRGRLGQGSRYWGYTF. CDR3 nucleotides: TGTGCCAGCAGGGGCAGATTGGGACAGGGGTCGCGTTACTGGGGCTACACCTTC.